The sequence of this T cell receptor beta chain was determined in a study of beta chain features in type 1 diabetes listed by TCRdb under 2018. About the investigation overall: Patients and healthy donors did not differ in mean age, gender distribution, total cell number or subset yield. Across all samples, 107,917,701 sorted cells were examined, and cell number per subset correlated strongly with RNA yield. In the study, recently diagnosed type 1 diabetes patients and matched healthy donors were compared on the TCRB repertoires of their sorted circulating CD4+ T cell subsets. Regulatory and stem cell-like memory subsets were isolated from only 8 patients and 8 healthy donors, whereas naive and central memory subsets came from all 30 or so donors. What the work shows at the level of the full study, not this receptor alone: PCR may preferentially amplify shorter templates, but because patient and control samples were amplified and corrected together, any resulting skew would affect both groups equally. Patients with type 1 diabetes made fewer insertions and deleted more nucleotides at VDJ recombination sites, implying thymic rearrangement abnormalities. Because cDNA was sequenced instead of genomic DNA, activated cells with high expression could be over-represented, although the groups did not differ in activation or CD3 levels. Because the HLA sub-analyses included only small numbers of individuals, any influence of HLA type on TCRB rearrangement was left unresolved. Naive, central memory and regulatory TCRB repertoires appeared more similar among patients than among healthy donors. In all four CD4+ subsets, TCRB CDR3 length was moderately but significantly shorter in type 1 diabetes patients.

In regard to this clone: Its antigen remains undetermined. No much larger clone is present one base from it, and per-base qualities are unavailable.

All of the isolated RNA was reverse transcribed with the High Capacity cDNA Reverse Transcription Kit, so expressed TCRB transcripts were sequenced. Naive, central memory and regulatory T cell samples underwent deep immunoSEQ sequencing, averaging around 3.7 million total reads per sample. After sorted cells were lysed in RLT buffer, RNA was extracted with DNase-treated RNeasy Micro or Mini kits, with the choice depending on cell number. Each cell subset was processed on its own to prevent cross-contamination, while patient and healthy donor samples were processed together. The immunoSEQ multiplex PCR was used to amplify TCRB sequences from cDNA, yielding 87-bp fragments that span the CDR3 region. Amplicons were sequenced on the Illumina HiSeq platform. From the authors' description of their analysis: PCR bias was computationally corrected using synthetic template baselines, reads within Hamming distance 2 were collapsed, and singletons that could not be merged were discarded. Reads were aligned to IMGT to assign V, D and J genes, CDR3 length, and insertions or deletions at six rearrangement sites. Within each subset, clonotype counts were normalized to sorted cell number, and only after that were true diversity and Gini coefficients computed with the tcR R package. The overlap coefficient, calculated on TCRB nucleotide sequences, was used to quantify repertoire sharing. Out-of-frame TCRB sequences from naive cells were analyzed as a proxy for the pre-selection repertoire. The table comes from immuneACCESS by way of TCRdb, which keeps in-frame sequences with V and J called. Part of the clones is missing from these tables; in studies checked, under half for an unresolved V gene and the rest for unknown reasons. That table furnishes V, J and clone size, whereas the DNA furnished D and trimming. Counted in this sample were 300,000 to 350,000 clones; roughly 14% of them appeared once. Together, the top ten hold 0.013% to 0.015% of the sample.

V and J lose 0 bases and 3 bases, and a span of 5 bases separates them. According to the germline V gene, CDR1 reads KGHSH and CDR2 reads LQKENI. Its CDR3 holds 13 amino acids, cysteine through phenylalanine. This entry keeps only the CDR3 DNA: 39 bases, framed from base 1. From each donor, a single peripheral blood sample of 90 to 150 mL on average was drawn into heparinised tubes. Using a panel that included CD45RO, CCR7, CD25, CD127, CD95 and CD27, naive, central memory, regulatory and stem cell-like memory CD4+ T cells were sorted on a BD FACSAria II. Every sorted population had a purity above 95%. PBMCs were isolated immediately by Lymphoprep density gradient centrifugation and stained directly without culture. So that batch effects would be minimized, each experiment stained and sorted samples in pairs, pairing one healthy donor with one patient.

The source is a woman aged 18-29 years with type 1 diabetes. The specimen was naive CD4+ T cells from blood. In light of the paper, this sample's cell subset or site label describes: true naive CD4+ T cells. The V gene is TRBV18 and the J gene is TRBJ1-1, with the D gene not confidently named. The CDR3 reads as follows: CASSPPRHTEAFF. The DNA sequence is given as TGTGCCAGCTCACCACCGAGGCACACTGAAGCTTTCTTT. Full variable domain (CDR3 extended with the reference TRBV18 and TRBJ1-1 proteins): NAGVMQNPRHLVRRRGQEARLRCSPMKGHSHVYWYRQLPEEGLKFMVYLQKENIIDESGMPKERFSAEFPKEGPSILRIQQVVRGDSAAYFCASSPPRHTEAFFGQGTRLTVV.